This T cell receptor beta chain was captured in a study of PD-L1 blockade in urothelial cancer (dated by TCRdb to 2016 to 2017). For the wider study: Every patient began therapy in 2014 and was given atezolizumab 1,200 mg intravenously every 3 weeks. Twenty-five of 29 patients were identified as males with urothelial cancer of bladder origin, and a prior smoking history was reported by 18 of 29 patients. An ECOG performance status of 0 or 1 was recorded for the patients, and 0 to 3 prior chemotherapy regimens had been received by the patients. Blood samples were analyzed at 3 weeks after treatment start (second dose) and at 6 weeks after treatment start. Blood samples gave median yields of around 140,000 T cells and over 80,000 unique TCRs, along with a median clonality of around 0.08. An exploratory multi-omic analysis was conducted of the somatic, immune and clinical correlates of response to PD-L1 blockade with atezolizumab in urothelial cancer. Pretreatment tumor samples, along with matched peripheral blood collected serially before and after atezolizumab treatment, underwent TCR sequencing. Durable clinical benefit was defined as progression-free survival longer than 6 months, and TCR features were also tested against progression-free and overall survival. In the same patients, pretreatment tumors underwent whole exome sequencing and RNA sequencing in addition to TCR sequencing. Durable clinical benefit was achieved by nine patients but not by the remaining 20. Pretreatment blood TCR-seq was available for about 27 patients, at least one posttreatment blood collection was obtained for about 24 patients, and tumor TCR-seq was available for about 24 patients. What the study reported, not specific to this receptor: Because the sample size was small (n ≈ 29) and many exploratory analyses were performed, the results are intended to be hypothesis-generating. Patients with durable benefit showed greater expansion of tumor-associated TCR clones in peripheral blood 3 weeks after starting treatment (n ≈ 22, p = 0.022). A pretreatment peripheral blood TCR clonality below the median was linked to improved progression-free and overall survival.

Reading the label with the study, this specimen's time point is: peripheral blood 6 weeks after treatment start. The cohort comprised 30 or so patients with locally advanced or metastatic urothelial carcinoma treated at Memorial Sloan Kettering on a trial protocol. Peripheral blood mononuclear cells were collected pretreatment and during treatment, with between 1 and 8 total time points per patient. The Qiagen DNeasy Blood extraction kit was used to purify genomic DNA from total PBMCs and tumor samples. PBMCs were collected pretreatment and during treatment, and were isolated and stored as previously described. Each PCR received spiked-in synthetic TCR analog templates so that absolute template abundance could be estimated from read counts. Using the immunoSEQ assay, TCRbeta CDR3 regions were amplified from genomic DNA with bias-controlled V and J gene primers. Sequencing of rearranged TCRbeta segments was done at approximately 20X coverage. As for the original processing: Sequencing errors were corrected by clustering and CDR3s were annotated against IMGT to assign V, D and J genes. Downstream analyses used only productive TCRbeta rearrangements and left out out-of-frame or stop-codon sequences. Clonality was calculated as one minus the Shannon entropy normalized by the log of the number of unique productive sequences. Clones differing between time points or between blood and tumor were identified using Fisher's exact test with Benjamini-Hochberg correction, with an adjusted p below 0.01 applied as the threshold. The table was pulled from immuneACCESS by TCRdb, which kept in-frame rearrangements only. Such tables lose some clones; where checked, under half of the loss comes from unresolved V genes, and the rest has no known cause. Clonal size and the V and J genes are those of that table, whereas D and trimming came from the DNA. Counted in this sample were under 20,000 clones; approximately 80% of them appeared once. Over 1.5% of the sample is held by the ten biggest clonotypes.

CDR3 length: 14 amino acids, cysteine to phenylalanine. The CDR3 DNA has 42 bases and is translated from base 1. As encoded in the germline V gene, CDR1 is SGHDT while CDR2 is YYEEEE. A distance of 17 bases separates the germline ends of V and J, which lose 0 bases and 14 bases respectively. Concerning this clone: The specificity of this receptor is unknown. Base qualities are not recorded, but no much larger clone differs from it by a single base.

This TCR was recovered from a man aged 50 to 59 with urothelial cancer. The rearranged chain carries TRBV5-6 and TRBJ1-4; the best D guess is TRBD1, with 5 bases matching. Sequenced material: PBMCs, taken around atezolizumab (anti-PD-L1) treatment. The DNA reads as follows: TGTGCCAGCAGCTTGGTTGGGGTCCACGCAGGGCTGTTTTTT. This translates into CASSLVGVHAGLFF.